These T cell receptor beta chains were read from a single sample in a study of somatic mutations in cytotoxic T cells in rheumatoid arthritis. Profiled with immunoSEQ multiplex PCR; TCRdb holds only in-frame clones, not every one. The sample has thousands of clones, roughly 71% seen once. The sequenced sample consisted of CD8+ T cells sorted from blood. The source is a man aged 35-49 years in good health. The CDR3 runs from the conserved cysteine through the conserved F or W. A D gene is named only where the DNA matches it firmly. A row's size may be missing; if present it is once, few, many or a size class.

V	J	size	D	CDR3	DNA
TRBV5-4	TRBJ2-1	.	.	CASSSSGHEQFF	TGTGCCAGCAGCTCGTCGGGGCATGAGCAGTTCTTC
TRBV19	TRBJ2-6	.	.	CASSIIEGSGANVLTF	TGTGCCAGTAGTATAATAGAGGGATCTGGGGCCAACGTCCTGACTTTC
TRBV9	TRBJ2-1	.	.	CASSVVGGYPRDEQFF	TGTGCCAGCAGCGTAGTTGGGGGATACCCTAGGGATGAGCAGTTCTTC
TRBV6-1	TRBJ1-1	once	.	CASSEVIGNTEAFF	TGTGCCAGCAGTGAAGTAATCGGGAACACTGAAGCTTTCTTT
TRBV28	TRBJ1-1	.	.	CASSLIPGGRTEAFF	TGTGCCAGCAGTTTAATTCCGGGGGGACGGACTGAAGCTTTCTTT
TRBV4-1	TRBJ1-1	few	.	CASSQEAHQGLNTEAFF	TGCGCCAGCAGCCAAGAAGCGCACCAGGGGCTGAACACTGAAGCTTTCTTT
TRBV5-1	TRBJ2-3	.	TRBD1	CASSTGQGIDTQYF	TGCGCCAGCAGCACCGGACAGGGGATAGATACGCAGTATTTT
TRBV7-9	TRBJ2-5	few	.	CASSFDINQETQYF	TGTGCCAGCAGTTTTGACATAAATCAAGAGACCCAGTACTTC
TRBV5-6	TRBJ1-3	once	.	CASSLSFSGNTIYF	TGTGCCAGCAGCTTGTCCTTCTCTGGAAACACCATATATTTT
TRBV4-2	TRBJ2-2	few	TRBD2	CASSPEGSGKVGELFF	TGTGCCAGCAGCCCCGAAGGTAGCGGGAAAGTCGGGGAGCTGTTTTTT
TRBV25-1	TRBJ2-7	few	.	CASSLGEQYF	TGTGCCAGCAGTCTGGGGGAGCAGTACTTC
TRBV4-2	TRBJ2-1	.	TRBD2	CASSGGIGTSGNHEQFF	TGTGCCAGCAGCGGCGGGATCGGGACTAGCGGGAACCATGAGCAGTTCTTC
TRBV7-6	TRBJ2-1	few	.	CASSLTSWTMDEQFF	TGTGCCAGCAGCTTGACTAGTTGGACGATGGATGAGCAGTTCTTC
TRBV5-1	TRBJ1-4	.	.	CASQSGTGNEKLFF	TGCGCCAGCCAAAGCGGGACGGGTAATGAAAAACTGTTTTTT
TRBV6-1	TRBJ1-6	medium-sized	TRBD1	CASSEDTDRGSSPLHF	TGTGCCAGCAGTGAAGACACGGACAGGGGGTCTTCACCCCTCCACTTT
TRBV5-4	TRBJ2-7	.	TRBD1	CASSLGQGAYEQYF	TGTGCCAGCAGCTTGGGACAGGGCGCCTACGAGCAGTACTTC
TRBV5-1	TRBJ2-7	.	.	CASSAEGGRYEQYF	TGCGCCAGCAGCGCGGAGGGGGGGCGGTACGAGCAGTACTTC
TRBV4-2	TRBJ2-2	.	TRBD1	CASSQDYRGYTGELFF	TGTGCCAGCAGCCAAGATTACAGGGGCTACACCGGGGAGCTGTTTTTT
TRBV7-9	TRBJ1-1	once	.	CASSLVEALSEAFF	TGTGCCAGCAGCCTCGTTGAGGCACTCTCTGAAGCTTTCTTT
TRBV29-1	TRBJ2-1	.	TRBD2	CSAGTSGSQQFF	TGCAGCGCCGGGACTAGCGGGAGTCAGCAGTTCTTC
TRBV25-1	TRBJ2-7	.	.	CASSDGTHYEQYF	TGTGCCAGCAGTGATGGGACCCACTACGAGCAGTACTTC
TRBV2	TRBJ2-3	medium-sized	.	CARQQGPGADTQYF	TGTGCCAGACAACAGGGACCTGGCGCAGATACGCAGTATTTT
TRBV9	TRBJ1-4	.	TRBD1	CASSPGGQGNEKLFF	TGTGCCAGCAGCCCGGGGGGACAGGGGAATGAAAAACTGTTTTTT
TRBV28	TRBJ1-5	.	.	CASSERRRPQHF	TGTGCCAGCAGTGAGAGAAGACGGCCCCAGCATTTT
TRBV7-9	TRBJ2-4	.	TRBD1	CASSLAYRGPKNIQYF	TGTGCCAGCAGCTTAGCCTACAGGGGGCCTAAAAACATTCAGTACTTC
TRBV4-1	TRBJ2-4	.	.	CASSQDQTGYYIQYF	TGCGCCAGCAGCCAAGACCAAACAGGGTACTACATTCAGTACTTC
TRBV5-1	TRBJ2-3	.	.	CASSLREIDTQYF	TGCGCCAGCAGCTTACGGGAGATAGATACGCAGTATTTT
TRBV4-3	TRBJ2-1	.	.	CASSQDAGNEQFF	TGCGCCAGCAGCCAAGATGCAGGCAATGAGCAGTTCTTC
TRBV27	TRBJ2-4	medium-sized	.	CASSLSLGDITNIQYF	TGTGCCAGCAGTTTATCGTTGGGGGACATCACAAACATTCAGTACTTC
TRBV6-5	TRBJ1-2	.	.	CASSYSSANYGYTF	TGTGCCAGCAGTTACTCGTCTGCTAACTATGGCTACACCTTC
TRBV19	TRBJ1-1	.	.	CASSPTGYANTEAFF	TGTGCCAGTAGCCCGACAGGTTATGCGAACACTGAAGCTTTCTTT
TRBV5-6	TRBJ1-5	.	.	CASSLGAGGNQPQHF	TGTGCCAGCAGCTTGGGCGCCGGTGGGAATCAGCCCCAGCATTTT
TRBV21-1	TRBJ2-1	.	.	CASSSRTADEQFF	TGTGCCAGCAGCTCCCGGACAGCCGATGAGCAGTTCTTC
TRBV9	TRBJ2-3	few	TRBD1	CASSDPRQGAMDTQYF	TGTGCCAGCAGCGACCCCCGACAGGGGGCGATGGATACGCAGTATTTT
TRBV4-1	TRBJ1-5	few	.	CASSYTTGTKPQHF	TGCGCCAGCAGCTACACGACAGGTACAAAGCCCCAGCATTTT
TRBV5-4	TRBJ2-1	.	.	CASSFRPKDPYEQFF	TGTGCCAGCAGCTTCCGGCCTAAAGATCCGTATGAGCAGTTCTTC
TRBV18	TRBJ1-1	large	.	CASSQGGHTEAFF	TGTGCCAGCTCACAGGGTGGGCACACTGAAGCTTTCTTT
TRBV28	TRBJ1-5	.	.	CASSRGRPQHF	TGTGCCAGCAGCCGAGGTCGGCCCCAGCATTTT
TRBV28	TRBJ2-3	.	.	CASSFGGGGDTQYF	TGTGCCAGCAGTTTCGGCGGTGGAGGAGATACGCAGTATTTT
TRBV5-1	TRBJ2-1	few	.	CASSLAWGARNEQFF	TGCGCCAGCAGCTTGGCCTGGGGGGCGCGGAATGAGCAGTTCTTC
TRBV30	TRBJ2-7	.	.	CAWASGISYEQYF	TGTGCCTGGGCTTCAGGGATCTCCTACGAGCAGTACTTC
TRBV11-1	TRBJ2-1	.	.	CASSLMYLSYNEQFF	TGTGCCAGCAGCCTGATGTACCTCTCCTACAATGAGCAGTTCTTC
TRBV5-7	TRBJ2-1	.	TRBD1	CASSLARTGQGAYNEQFF	TGTGCCAGCAGCTTGGCACGTACGGGGCAGGGGGCCTACAATGAGCAGTTCTTC
TRBV11-3	TRBJ2-1	.	TRBD2	CASSLGGGSGGAYNEQFF	TGTGCCAGCAGCTTAGGCGGGGGTAGCGGGGGAGCCTACAATGAGCAGTTCTTC
TRBV28	TRBJ1-2	.	.	CASSPAGGRANYGYTF	TGTGCCAGCAGTCCCGCCGGGGGCCGAGCTAACTATGGCTACACCTTC
TRBV6-8	TRBJ2-3	.	.	CASSHMCGLTDTQYF	TGTGCCAGCAGTCACATGTGCGGCCTCACAGATACGCAGTATTTT
TRBV5-1	TRBJ1-2	few	TRBD1	CASSSGTGDFNYGYTF	TGCGCCAGCAGCTCCGGGACAGGGGACTTTAACTATGGCTACACCTTC
TRBV5-5	TRBJ2-1	.	TRBD2	CASSPLAGWNNEQFF	TGTGCCAGCAGTCCCCTAGCGGGATGGAACAATGAGCAGTTCTTC
TRBV28	TRBJ1-5	.	.	CASSSPPTGLSYSNQPQHF	TGTGCCAGCAGTTCTCCACCGACAGGTCTATCCTATAGCAATCAGCCCCAGCATTTT
TRBV9	TRBJ2-2	once	.	CASGRGGNTGELFF	TGTGCCAGCGGACGGGGCGGGAACACCGGGGAGCTGTTTTTT
TRBV4-3	TRBJ2-2	.	.	CASSQDRGLTGELFF	TGCGCCAGCAGCCAAGATCGGGGACTCACCGGGGAGCTGTTTTTT
TRBV7-9	TRBJ2-5	few	TRBD1	CASSLVDRGFQETQYF	TGTGCCAGCAGCTTAGTGGACAGGGGTTTCCAAGAGACCCAGTACTTC
TRBV28	TRBJ1-2	few	.	CASSRDTKYGYTF	TGTGCCAGCAGTCGAGACACGAAATATGGCTACACCTTC
TRBV7-3	TRBJ2-3	once	TRBD2	CASSSSSGGTTDTQYF	TGTGCCAGCAGCTCGTCTAGCGGGGGAACCACAGATACGCAGTATTTT
TRBV18	TRBJ1-4	.	.	CASSPFTGKDEKLFF	TGTGCCAGCTCACCATTTACAGGGAAGGATGAAAAACTGTTTTTT
TRBV27	TRBJ2-1	.	.	CASSLRGTSNSYNEQFF	TGTGCCAGCAGTTTAAGGGGTACAAGTAACTCCTACAATGAGCAGTTCTTC
TRBV4-2	TRBJ1-2	few	.	CASSQPTGDYGYTF	TGTGCCAGCAGCCAACCCACTGGGGACTATGGCTACACCTTC